Detailed here is one T cell receptor beta chain. The data were obtained in a study of OX40 agonist ivuxolimab in advanced cancers. Study as a whole: Of mixed ages from roughly 23 to 80 and averaging around 60 years, the group was more than 65% male.

Germline V gene data show CDR1 as SGHNT and CDR2 as YYREEE (reference sequence). The length of the CDR3 is 13 residues. V gave up 4 bases and J gave up 1 base, with 8 bases separating them. TCRdb's table, derived via immunoSEQ multiplex PCR, lists solely in-frame clones and lacks some. The sample holds around 10,000 clones, around three fifths seen once. The chain couples TRBV5-4 to TRBJ1-1; a possible D gene is TRBD1 (5 bases). The sequencing used CD4+ or CD8+ T cells sorted from blood, collected in a trial of the OX40 agonist ivuxolimab. The clonotype originates from an adult with an advanced solid tumor such as melanoma, head and neck, liver or kidney cancer. The CDR3 nucleotides are TGTGCCAGCAGCGGGGCCTCGAACACTGAAGCTTTCTTT. It yields the protein CASSGASNTEAFF.